This T cell receptor (beta chain) was recovered during a study of T cells in Graves' hyperthyroidism and ophthalmopathy. No ophthalmopathy progression within 18 months constituted stable Graves' hyperthyroidism. Exclusion followed for patients with uncontrolled infection, other autoimmune disease, pregnancy or lactation. The diagnostic basis comprised clinical symptoms, serum thyroxine and TRAb, thyroid ultrasound and orbital computed tomography. Germline lookup yields CDR1 LGHNA and CDR2 YSLEER. This CDR3 contains 14 residues. Trimming left V 0 bases short and J 8 bases short, with 10 bases between. Amplified TCR beta CDR3 regions came from RNA transcripts. First-round RT-PCR of the TCR CDR3 relied on the HTBI primer set. TCRdb reprocessed the multiplex PCR reads via MiXCR and lists one record per CDR3 protein. The sample shows fewer than 750,000 distinct CDR3 sequences, about 43% of them seen only once.

In its sample, this clonotype was seen many times. Sequencing was carried out using peripheral blood or thyroid tissue (not recorded which). The rearrangement uses TRBV4-3 and TRBJ1-4, with D perhaps TRBD1 (5 bases). The receptor was derived from a woman between 18 and 29 years old with Graves' hyperthyroidism. CDR3 nucleotides: TGCGCCAGCAGCCAAGATCGGGCAGGGGAAAAACTGTTTTTT. As protein: CASSQDRAGEKLFF.